This T cell receptor (beta chain) emerged from a study of blood T cell repertoires in COVID-19 (dated by TCRdb to about 2020). Describing the broader study: Samples from collaborators originated in the United States, Italy and Spain and spanned both the acute and convalescent phases of COVID-19. Sample metadata almost always included a de-identified subject ID, COVID-19 status, age in years and sex. Deeply sampled blood TCRbeta repertoires from subjects exposed to, actively infected with, or recovered from COVID-19 were included in the dataset. The material from the prospective study consisted of cDNA or gDNA derived from T cells, B-cell-depleted T cells, or PBMCs. Where HLA class I and class II types were available, the types were taken from metadata supplied by the sample provider, not from assay-based typing. A freely available public database, intended as a resource for researchers studying the immune response to SARS-CoV-2, is where the repertoires were released. The samples were drawn from two sources: the first 160 participants of the ongoing ImmuneRACE study, and some 1,300 subjects contributed by 6 global collaborators. Overall study outcomes, separate from this receptor: The amount of clinical and demographic metadata varied by source and participant and was provided uncurated.

CDR3 length: 14 amino acids, cysteine to phenylalanine. Of all the DNA, just the CDR3 is kept, 42 bases in frame from base 1. Trimming removed 5 bases from V and 1 base from J; the gene matches leave 3 bases unexplained. Taken from the germline V gene, the CDR1 and CDR2 loops are MNHEY and SVGAGI. Points on this clone: Its antigen is still unknown. Per-nucleotide qualities are absent, and no much larger clonotype sits a single base away.

The immunoSEQ Assay, a bias-controlled multiplex PCR, was used to amplify TCRbeta CDR3 regions from genomic DNA. The paper's data handling went like this. The number of nucleated cells in each sample was estimated by amplification of reference gene primers within the assay. Sequence reads were collapsed and filtered to measure the absolute abundance of every unique TCRbeta CDR3 rearrangement. For each sample, productive Simpson clonality was calculated as the square root of Simpson's diversity index over productive rearrangements. What TCRdb holds here is the immuneACCESS table cut down to in-frame rearrangements. Part of the clones is not present; checked against another copy, under half of the missing clones reflect an unresolved V gene, and the others are unexplained. Clone size and V and J calls were adopted from that table, with D and trimming inferred from the DNA. A total of 95,000 to 110,000 clones appear in this sample, just over 90% of them only once. The ten largest clones capture 1% to 1.5% of the sample.

The collaborating institutions used their own protocols to collect whole blood in K2EDTA tubes. Collaborator samples were shipped for TCRbeta analysis as frozen whole blood, isolated PBMCs, or DNA extracted from either sample type. The rearranged chain carries TRBV6-5 and TRBJ2-5, with 8 bases matching TRBD2. This receptor was taken from a woman in her twenties or thirties with acute or convalescent COVID-19. The sample comprised peripheral blood. The CDR3 region reads CASSSSGIQETQYF. DNA sequence: TGTGCCAGCAGTAGTAGCGGGATCCAAGAGACCCAGTACTTC.